This T cell receptor beta chain came from a study of T cells in tuberculosis. Background on the study: Sequenced TCRs come from CD1B-GMM tetramer-binding T cells.

Study conclusions and caveats: The TCR-beta difference was not significant; alpha differences partly reflected length.

Profiled with immunoSEQ multiplex PCR; TCRdb holds only in-frame clones, not every one. Of 20,000 to 25,000 clones in the sample, roughly 84% were seen once. Points on this clone: The target antigen is unknown.

The CDR3 spans 13 residues. Between the trimmed V and J ends, which lost 10 bases and 3 bases, there was a span of 16 bases. Germline V gene lookup returns CDR1 SGHTS and CDR2 YDEGEE. Time point noted: new active TB diagnosis, blood taken before or within 7 days of starting treatment. Patients were newly diagnosed, HIV-seronegative, and aged 18 or older. The chain carries TRBV5-8 and TRBJ1-1; possibly TRBD1 for D (5 bases). This sequence originates from an adult with tuberculosis. The sequences come from PBMCs, collected at tuberculosis diagnosis. CDR3 sequence (DNA): TGTGCCGGAGAATTGACAGAAGACACTGAAGCTTTCTTT. Amino acids: CAGELTEDTEAFF.